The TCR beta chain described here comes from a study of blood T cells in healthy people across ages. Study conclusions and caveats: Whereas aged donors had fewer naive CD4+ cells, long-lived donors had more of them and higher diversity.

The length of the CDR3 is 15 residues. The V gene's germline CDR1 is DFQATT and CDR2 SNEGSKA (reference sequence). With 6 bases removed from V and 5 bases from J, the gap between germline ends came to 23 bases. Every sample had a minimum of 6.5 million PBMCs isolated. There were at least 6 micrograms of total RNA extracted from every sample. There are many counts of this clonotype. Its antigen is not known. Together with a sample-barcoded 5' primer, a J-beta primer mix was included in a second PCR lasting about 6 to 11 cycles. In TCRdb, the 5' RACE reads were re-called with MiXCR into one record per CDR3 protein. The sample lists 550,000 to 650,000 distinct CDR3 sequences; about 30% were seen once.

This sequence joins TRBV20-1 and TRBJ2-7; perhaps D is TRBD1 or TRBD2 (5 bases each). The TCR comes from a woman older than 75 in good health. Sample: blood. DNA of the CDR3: TGCAGTGCACCCTGGGACCGGTCCACGGACGACGAGCAGTACTTC. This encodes CSAPWDRSTDDEQYF.